A selection of T cell receptor beta chains follows, all from one sample in a study of cytomegalovirus exposure and HLA in healthy donors. Using immunoSEQ multiplex PCR, the repertoire was profiled, and TCRdb retains in-frame clones only, with some absent. The sample lists 95,000 to 100,000 clones; 75% were seen once. The sequencing input was PBMCs. These receptors were obtained from a man aged 50-60 years in good health and CMV-seronegative. Both conserved end residues are part of each CDR3. A D gene is named only where the DNA matches it firmly. The size entry is marked missing in some rows and otherwise reads once, few, many or a size class.

cdr3_nt cdr3_aa clone_size d_call j_call v_call
TGTGCCAGCAGCGTCGGAGTCGCCACAGATACGCAGTATTTT CASSVGVATDTQYF - - TRBJ2-3 TRBV6-1
TGTGCCTGGAGTGAAGGGGTAGTGGGCAAAAACATTCAGTACTTC CAWSEGVVGKNIQYF - - TRBJ2-4 TRBV30
TGCAGCGGCCTGGACAGGGGACTCGACTATGGCTACACCTTC CSGLDRGLDYGYTF - TRBD1 TRBJ1-2 TRBV29-1
TGTGCCAGCAGCCCCGGACAGGGAGCATCATATCAAGAGACCCAGTACTTC CASSPGQGASYQETQYF - TRBD1 TRBJ2-5 TRBV7-9
TGTGCCACCAGCAGACACCGGGACTCAACCTACGAGCAGTACTTC CATSRHRDSTYEQYF few - TRBJ2-7 TRBV15
TGTGCCAGATCGGGACAGGGGAATACCGGGGAGCTGTTTTTT CARSGQGNTGELFF - TRBD1 TRBJ2-2 TRBV6-5
TGCGCCAGCAGTCAGAGATGTCTTGGGGCAGGGGGCCTCCTTAGCACAGATACGCAGTATTTT CASSQRCLGAGGLLSTDTQYF - TRBD1 TRBJ2-3 TRBV23-1
TGTGCCAGCAGTGAACTTTACAGCAGCTACACCTTC CASSELYSSYTF - - TRBJ1-2 TRBV6-1
TGTGCCACCACTCCCGGGACTACCACCTACAATGAGCAGTTCTTC CATTPGTTTYNEQFF - TRBD2 TRBJ2-1 TRBV2
TGTGCCAGCAGCTTAGAGCACAGCAGTGGAGGCTACACCTTC CASSLEHSSGGYTF few - TRBJ1-2 TRBV11-2
TGTGCCAGCAGCTCACAGGGGGCTTTCTATGGCTACACCTTC CASSSQGAFYGYTF few TRBD1 TRBJ1-2 TRBV5-6
TGTGCCAGCTCACCACGCGCAGGGGGCGAGAATTCACCCCTCCACTTT CASSPRAGGENSPLHF - TRBD1 TRBJ1-6 TRBV18
TGTGCCAGCAGACCTACGGGACAGGATAATGGCTACACCTTC CASRPTGQDNGYTF - TRBD1 TRBJ1-2 TRBV6-5
TGCGCCAGCAGCCAAGCATGGGGCAATCGGACTGAAGCTTTCTTT CASSQAWGNRTEAFF - - TRBJ1-1 TRBV4-3
TGCGCCAGCAGCCCCCTCCCGGGGAGCTCTGGAAACACCATATATTTT CASSPLPGSSGNTIYF - - TRBJ1-3 TRBV4-1
TGTGCCAGCCACCGGCAGGGGGGTCAGCCCCAGCATTTT CASHRQGGQPQHF - TRBD1 TRBJ1-5 TRBV6-5
TGCGCCGCGGACAGGGGGTTCGCCGAGCAGTACTTC CAADRGFAEQYF few TRBD1 TRBJ2-7 TRBV23-1
TGTGCCAGCAGCGTAGAGGCGGGGACTGAAGCTTTCTTT CASSVEAGTEAFF few - TRBJ1-1 TRBV9
TGTGCCAGCAGCCAAAATCTGCGAGATACGCAGTATTTT CASSQNLRDTQYF once - TRBJ2-3 TRBV14
TGTGCCAGCAGTTTCGGTCCCGAGCAGTTCTTC CASSFGPEQFF - - TRBJ2-1 TRBV28
TGTGCCAGCAGTGAACAGGGGGCAAGCACAGATACGCAGTATTTT CASSEQGASTDTQYF - TRBD1 TRBJ2-3 TRBV2
TGCGCCAGCAGCTTGGCCATAGGACAGAGGCCTTACGAGCAGTACTTC CASSLAIGQRPYEQYF - - TRBJ2-7 TRBV5-1
TGTGCCAGCAGCTTAGAGGCTAGTGCCTACAATGAGCAGTTCTTC CASSLEASAYNEQFF - - TRBJ2-1 TRBV7-9
TGTGCCAGCAGCTTAACAGGGACTAGCAATCAGCCCCAGCATTTT CASSLTGTSNQPQHF - - TRBJ1-5 TRBV7-2
TGCGCCAGCAGCTTCCAGGGGGGTTTATTCCACGAGCAGTACTTC CASSFQGGLFHEQYF - - TRBJ2-7 TRBV5-1
TGTGCCAGCAGCTTAGAAAAAGGCCTAGACTACGAGCAGTACTTC CASSLEKGLDYEQYF - - TRBJ2-7 TRBV7-6